This TCR beta chain originates from a study of control samples from healthy donors and cancer patients. TCRdb's copy holds only in-frame clones and misses some; the assay was immunoSEQ multiplex PCR. The sample includes over 85,000 clones, about four fifths of them seen just once. CDR3 length equals 15 residues. V trimming: 5 bases; J trimming: 4 bases; junction bases outside the gene matches: 10. Germline V CDR1 and CDR2: SGHTA, FQGNSA. This TCR was sampled from a man in his sixties or seventies with lung cancer. V is TRBV7-2 and J is TRBJ1-2; 7 bases agree with TRBD1. The sequencing sample was made of PBMCs. The CDR3 nucleotides are TGTGCCAGCAGCCTCCAGGGGGGACAGAGCTATGGCTACACCTTC. Amino acids: CASSLQGGQSYGYTF.